The 13 T cell receptor beta chains below come from one sample, sequenced in a study of T-cell reconstitution after alpha-beta-depleted transplantation in children. Researchers prepared the TCRbeta library using unique molecular identifiers, the study reports. TCRdb fed the PCR reads into MiXCR, producing one record per CDR3 protein. Of roughly 400,000 distinct CDR3 sequences in the sample, approximately 42% were seen once. The material was PBMCs, obtained before TCRalphabeta/CD19-depleted stem cell transplant. Source of these receptors: a girl aged 2 to 9 with aplastic anemia, due to receive a stem cell transplant.

Only a few counts were recorded for this clonotype. This chain links TRBV3-1 with TRBJ2-1; possibly TRBD2 for D (5 bases). CDR1 and CDR2 from the germline V gene are LGHDT and YNNKEL (reference sequence). V lost 0 bases and J lost 9, with 12 bases in between. This CDR3 has 14 amino acids. The CDR3 sequence is CASSQEENGSEQFF. Written as DNA, the CDR3 is TGTGCCAGCAGCCAAGAGGAAAATGGGAGTGAGCAGTTCTTC.

At least ten counts were recorded for this clonotype. V and J are TRBV5-1 and TRBJ1-2; D unresolved. From germline, CDR1 is SGHRS and CDR2 YFSETQ. Trimming shortened V by 4 bases and J by 5 bases, and 6 bases separated the two germline ends. This CDR3 spans 11 amino acids. The CDR3 protein is CASSEGYGYTF. DNA of the CDR3: TGCGCCAGCAGCGAGGGTTATGGCTACACCTTC.

This clonotype showed up many times. CDR3 amino acids: CASSHRDRVFDEQFF. CDR3 in DNA: TGTGCCAGCAGCCACCGGGACAGGGTCTTTGATGAGCAGTTCTTC. The V call is TRBV4-2, the J call TRBJ2-1, with 9 bases aligning to TRBD1. Per the germline V gene, CDR1 is LGHNA and CDR2 is YNFKEQ. Trimming removed 3 bases from V and 8 bases from J; junction bases left unmatched: 8. The CDR3 is made up of 15 amino acids.

This clonotype has a count of ten or more. The J gene is TRBJ1-3, the V gene TRBV4-3; 7 bases line up with TRBD1. V shed 2 bases, J shed 2 bases, and the junction held 3 bases outside the gene matches. The CDR3 contains 15 residues. Germline lookup yields CDR1 LGHNA and CDR2 YSLEER. CDR3 DNA: TGCGCCAGCAGCCAACGACAGGGCCCTGGAAACACCATATATTTT. Protein sequence: CASSQRQGPGNTIYF.

The chain has TRBV12-3 or TRBV12-4 and TRBJ2-5; possibly TRBD2 for D (5 bases). The CDR3 loop spans 14 amino acids. The germline V and J ends were trimmed by 5 bases and 4 bases, with 14 bases remaining between them. DNA of the CDR3: TGTGCCAGCAGTCCCCTAGGGAGTGCAGAGACCCAGTACTTC. Amino acids: CASSPLGSAETQYF.

This chain uses TRBV5-1 with TRBJ1-2; TRBD1 aligns across 7 bases. The CDR3 is made up of 14 amino acids. CDR1 SGHRS and CDR2 YFSETQ come from the germline V gene. The V segment lost 3 bases and the J segment 4 bases; nucleotides outside the gene matches: 6. This CDR3 is CASSSTGASYGYTF. The CDR3 DNA follows: TGCGCCAGCAGCTCTACAGGGGCCAGCTATGGCTACACCTTC.

The J gene is TRBJ2-7, the V gene TRBV20-1; 7 nucleotides agree with TRBD2. Germline V lookup: CDR1 DFQATT, CDR2 SNEGSKA (reference sequence). Trimming at V came to 3 bases and at J to 3 bases, leaving 5 bases not matched to a gene. CDR3 length: 13 amino acids. The CDR3 region is CSASKTSSYEQYF. DNA of the CDR3: TGCAGTGCTAGTAAGACTAGCAGCTACGAGCAGTACTTC.

J is TRBJ2-7 and V is TRBV5-6, with D possibly being TRBD1 or TRBD2 (5 bases each). Germline CDR1 is SGHDT and CDR2 is YYEEEE. Trimming removed 4 bases at V and 3 bases at J, with 11 bases between. This CDR3 is built from 13 residues. CDR3 protein: CASSKGRGYEQYF. Written as DNA, the CDR3 is TGTGCCAGCAGCAAGGGACGTGGCTACGAGCAGTACTTC.

J is TRBJ2-1 and V is TRBV6-2 or TRBV6-3, with no clear D. This CDR3 region has 16 residues. Germline-derived CDR1 and CDR2 are MNHEY and SVGEGT. Trimming stripped 9 bases from V and 5 bases from J, with 23 bases between. CDR3 loop: CASAAGRSSLDNEQFF. The CDR3 DNA follows: TGTGCCAGTGCGGCCGGGCGGTCCTCTCTAGACAATGAGCAGTTCTTC.

V and J are TRBV29-1 and TRBJ2-7, with a possible D match to TRBD1 (5 bases). Germline CDR1 SQVTM, CDR2 ANQGSEA. The V and J ends lost 3 bases and 1 base respectively, with 13 bases between them. CDR3 length: 14 amino acids. CDR3 bases: TGCAGCGTTGATTACAGGCCCAAGTCCTACGAGCAGTACTTC. Amino acid sequence: CSVDYRPKSYEQYF.

CDR3: CSADADLGLYGYTF. CDR3 nucleotides: TGCAGTGCCGATGCGGATCTTGGACTGTATGGCTACACCTTC. The rearrangement links TRBV20-1 to TRBJ1-2, with D unresolved. The V end was cut by 6 bases, the J end by 5 bases, with 19 bases between. Germline CDR1 is DFQATT and CDR2 is SNEGSKA (reference sequence). This CDR3 region has 14 residues.

The V gene is TRBV20-1, the J gene TRBJ2-5; 7 bases agree with TRBD2. This CDR3 is built from 15 residues. With V trimmed by 0 bases and J by 4 bases, 8 bases remained unmatched. The germline CDR1 and CDR2 sequences are DFQATT and SNEGSKA (reference sequence). The CDR3 sequence: CSARDGAGAGETQYF. In nucleotides, the CDR3 is TGCAGTGCTAGAGATGGGGCGGGAGCAGGAGAGACCCAGTACTTC.

The rearrangement links TRBV5-1 to TRBJ2-3; the D gene could be TRBD1 or TRBD2 (5 bases each). Deletions cut 1 base from V and 1 base from J, with 10 bases between. Germline CDR1 and CDR2: SGHRS and YFSETQ. The CDR3 covers 15 residues. DNA for the CDR3: TGCGCCAGCAGCTTGAAGGGACCTCGCACAGATACGCAGTATTTT. Protein product: CASSLKGPRTDTQYF. Full variable domain (outside the CDR3, taken from reference TRBV5-1 and TRBJ2-3): KAGVTQTPRYLIKTRGQQVTLSCSPISGHRSVSWYQQTPGQGLQFLFEYFSETQRNKGNFPGRFSGRQFSNSRSEMNVSTLELGDSALYLCASSLKGPRTDTQYFGPGTRLTVL.